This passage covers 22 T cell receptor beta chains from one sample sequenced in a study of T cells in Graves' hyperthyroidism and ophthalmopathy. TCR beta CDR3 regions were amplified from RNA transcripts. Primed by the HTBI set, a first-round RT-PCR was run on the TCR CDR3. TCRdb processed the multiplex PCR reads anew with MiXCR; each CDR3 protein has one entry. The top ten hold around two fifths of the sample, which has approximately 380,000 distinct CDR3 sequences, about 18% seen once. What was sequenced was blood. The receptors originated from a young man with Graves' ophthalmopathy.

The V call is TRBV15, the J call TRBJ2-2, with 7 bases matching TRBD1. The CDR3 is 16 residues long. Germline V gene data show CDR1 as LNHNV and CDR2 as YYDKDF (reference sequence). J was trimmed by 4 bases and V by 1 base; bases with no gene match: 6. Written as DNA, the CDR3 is TGTGCCACCAGCAGAGTTACAGGGGCCATCACCGGGGAGCTGTTTTTT. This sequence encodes CATSRVTGAITGELFF.

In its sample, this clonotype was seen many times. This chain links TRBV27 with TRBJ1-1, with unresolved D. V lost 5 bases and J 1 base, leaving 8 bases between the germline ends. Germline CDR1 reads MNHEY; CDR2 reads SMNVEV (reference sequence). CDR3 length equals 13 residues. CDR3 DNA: TGTGCCAGCAGTGCGCGACAGAACACTGAAGCTTTCTTT. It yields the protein CASSARQNTEAFF.

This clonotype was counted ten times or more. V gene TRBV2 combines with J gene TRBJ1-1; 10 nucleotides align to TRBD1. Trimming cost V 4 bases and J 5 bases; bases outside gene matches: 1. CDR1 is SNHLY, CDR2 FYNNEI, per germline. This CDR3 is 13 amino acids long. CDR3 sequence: CASSGTGGTEAFF. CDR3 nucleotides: TGTGCCAGCAGTGGGACAGGGGGGACTGAAGCTTTCTTT.

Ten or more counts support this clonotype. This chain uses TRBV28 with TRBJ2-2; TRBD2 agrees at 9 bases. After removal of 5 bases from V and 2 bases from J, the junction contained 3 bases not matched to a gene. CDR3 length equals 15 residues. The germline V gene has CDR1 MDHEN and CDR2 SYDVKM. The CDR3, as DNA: TGTGCCAGCAGTAAGGGACTAGCTAACACCGGGGAGCTGTTTTTT. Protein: CASSKGLANTGELFF. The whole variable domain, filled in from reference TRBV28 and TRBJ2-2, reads DVKVTQSSRYLVKRTGEKVFLECVQDMDHENMFWYRQDPGLGLRLIYFSYDVKMKEKGDIPEGYSVSREKKERFSLILESASTNQTSMYLCASSKGLANTGELFFGEGSRLTVL.

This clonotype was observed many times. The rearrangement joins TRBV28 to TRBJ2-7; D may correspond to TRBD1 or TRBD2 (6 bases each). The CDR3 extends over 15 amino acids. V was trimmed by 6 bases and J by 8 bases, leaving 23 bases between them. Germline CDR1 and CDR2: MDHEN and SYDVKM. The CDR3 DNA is TGTGCCAGCAGGGGAGTAGGAGGGGGGTTAAGCAAGCAGTACTTC. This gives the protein CASRGVGGGLSKQYF.

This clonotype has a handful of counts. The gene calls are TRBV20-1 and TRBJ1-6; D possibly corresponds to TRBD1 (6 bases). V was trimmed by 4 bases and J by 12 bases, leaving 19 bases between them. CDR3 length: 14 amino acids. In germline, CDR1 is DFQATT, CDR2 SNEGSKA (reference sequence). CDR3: CSAIESQGYLPLHF. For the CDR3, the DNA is TGCAGTGCTATAGAGAGTCAGGGGTATTTACCCCTCCACTTT.

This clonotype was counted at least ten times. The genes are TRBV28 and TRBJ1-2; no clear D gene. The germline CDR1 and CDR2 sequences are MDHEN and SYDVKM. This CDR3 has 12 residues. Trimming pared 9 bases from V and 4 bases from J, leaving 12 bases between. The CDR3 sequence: CASSRKGYGYTF. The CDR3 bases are TGTGCCAGTTCCAGGAAAGGCTATGGCTACACCTTC.

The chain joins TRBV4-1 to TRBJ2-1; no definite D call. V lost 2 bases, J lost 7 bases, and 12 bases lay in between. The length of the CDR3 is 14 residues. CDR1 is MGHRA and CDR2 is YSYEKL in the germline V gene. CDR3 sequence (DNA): TGCGCCAGCAGCCAATTGACCCGATCGAATGAGCAGTTCTTC. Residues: CASSQLTRSNEQFF.

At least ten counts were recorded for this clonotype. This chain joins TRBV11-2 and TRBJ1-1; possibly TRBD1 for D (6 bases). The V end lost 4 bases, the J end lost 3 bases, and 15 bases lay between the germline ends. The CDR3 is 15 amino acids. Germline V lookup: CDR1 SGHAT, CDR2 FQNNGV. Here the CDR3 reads CASSSYWDTDTEAFF. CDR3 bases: TGTGCCAGCAGCTCCTACTGGGACACCGACACTGAAGCTTTCTTT.

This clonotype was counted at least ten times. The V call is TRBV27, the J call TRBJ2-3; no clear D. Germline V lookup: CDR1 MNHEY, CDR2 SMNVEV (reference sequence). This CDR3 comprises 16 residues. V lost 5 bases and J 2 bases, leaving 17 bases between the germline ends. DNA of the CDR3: TGTGCCAGCAGTCCCCCAGTTGTTGGCTACACAGATACGCAGTATTTT. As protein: CASSPPVVGYTDTQYF.

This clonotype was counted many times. This CDR3 reads CASSPKGGWSGDHYGYTF. DNA for the CDR3: TGTGCCAGCAGCCCAAAAGGGGGGTGGTCAGGGGACCACTATGGCTACACCTTC. The V gene is TRBV11-2, the J gene TRBJ1-2; D possibly corresponds to TRBD1 (6 bases). This CDR3 spans 18 amino acids. Germline V gene data show CDR1 as SGHAT and CDR2 as FQNNGV. Deletions cut 5 bases from V and 3 bases from J, with 25 bases between.

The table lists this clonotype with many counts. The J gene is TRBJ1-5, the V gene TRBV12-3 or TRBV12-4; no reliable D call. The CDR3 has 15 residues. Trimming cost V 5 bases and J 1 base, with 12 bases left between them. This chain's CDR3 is CASSPAGMSNQPQHF. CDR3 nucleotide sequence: TGTGCCAGCAGTCCGGCGGGGATGAGCAATCAGCCCCAGCATTTT.

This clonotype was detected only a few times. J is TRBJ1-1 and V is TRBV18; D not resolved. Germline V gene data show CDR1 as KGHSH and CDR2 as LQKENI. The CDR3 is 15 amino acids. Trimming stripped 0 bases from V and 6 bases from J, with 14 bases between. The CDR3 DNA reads TGTGCCAGCTCACCACCGGGAACCAGAAGTTCTGAAGCTTTCTTT. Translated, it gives CASSPPGTRSSEAFF.

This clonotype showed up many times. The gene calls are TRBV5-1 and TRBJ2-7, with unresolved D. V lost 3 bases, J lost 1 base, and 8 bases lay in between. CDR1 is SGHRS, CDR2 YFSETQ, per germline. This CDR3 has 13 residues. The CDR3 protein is CASSYTLSYEQYF. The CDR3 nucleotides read TGCGCCAGCAGCTACACGTTATCCTACGAGCAGTACTTC.

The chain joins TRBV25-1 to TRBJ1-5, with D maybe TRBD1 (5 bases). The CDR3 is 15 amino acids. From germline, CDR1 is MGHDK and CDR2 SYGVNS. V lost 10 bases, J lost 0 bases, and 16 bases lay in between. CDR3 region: CATIVRGNSNQPQHF. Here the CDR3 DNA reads TGTGCCACTATTGTCCGGGGGAATAGCAATCAGCCCCAGCATTTT.

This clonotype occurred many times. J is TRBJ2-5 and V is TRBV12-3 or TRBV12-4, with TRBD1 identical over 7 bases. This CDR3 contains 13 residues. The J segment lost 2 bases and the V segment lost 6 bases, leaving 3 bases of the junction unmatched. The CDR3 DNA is TGTGCCAGCAGCACGGGACAGCAAGAGACCCAGTACTTC. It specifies CASSTGQQETQYF.

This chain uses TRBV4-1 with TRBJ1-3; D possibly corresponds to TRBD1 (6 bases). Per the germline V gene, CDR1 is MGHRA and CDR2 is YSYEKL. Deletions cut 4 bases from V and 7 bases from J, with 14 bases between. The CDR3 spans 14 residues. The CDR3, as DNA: TGCGCCAGCAGCCTTCCGGCAGGGGCCAACACCATATATTTT. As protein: CASSLPAGANTIYF.

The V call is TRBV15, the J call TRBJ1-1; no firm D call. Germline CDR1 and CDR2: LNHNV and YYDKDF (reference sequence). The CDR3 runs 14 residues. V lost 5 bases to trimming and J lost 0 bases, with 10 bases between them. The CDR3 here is CATSLQPMNTEAFF. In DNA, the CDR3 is TGTGCCACCAGCTTACAGCCGATGAACACTGAAGCTTTCTTT. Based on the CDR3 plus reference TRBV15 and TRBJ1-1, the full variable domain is DAMVIQNPRYQVTQFGKPVTLSCSQTLNHNVMYWYQQKSSQAPKLLFHYYDKDFNNEADTPDNFQSRRPNTSFCFLDIRSPGLGDTAMYLCATSLQPMNTEAFFGQGTRLTVV.

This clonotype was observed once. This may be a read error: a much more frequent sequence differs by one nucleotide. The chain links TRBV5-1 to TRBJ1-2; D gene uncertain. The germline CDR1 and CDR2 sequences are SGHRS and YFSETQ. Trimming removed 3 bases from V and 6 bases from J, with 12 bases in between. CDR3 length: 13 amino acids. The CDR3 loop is CASSSTAVDGYTF. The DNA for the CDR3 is TGCGCCAGCAGCTCGACGGCAGTGGATGGCTACACCTTC.

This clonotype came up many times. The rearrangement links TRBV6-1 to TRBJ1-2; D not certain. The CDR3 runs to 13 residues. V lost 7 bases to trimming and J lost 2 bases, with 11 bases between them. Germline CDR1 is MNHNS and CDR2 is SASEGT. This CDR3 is CASKTGRNYGYTF. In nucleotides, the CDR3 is TGTGCCAGCAAGACCGGGAGAAACTATGGCTACACCTTC.

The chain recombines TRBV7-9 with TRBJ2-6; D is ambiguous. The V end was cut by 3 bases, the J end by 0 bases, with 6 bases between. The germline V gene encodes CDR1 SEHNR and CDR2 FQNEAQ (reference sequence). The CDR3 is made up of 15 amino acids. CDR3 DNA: TGTGCCAGCAGCTTCCGTCTCTCTGGGGCCAACGTCCTGACTTTC. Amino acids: CASSFRLSGANVLTF.

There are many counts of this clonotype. CDR3 DNA sequence: TGTGCCAGTAGTATGGTACAGGGGATGACTGAAGCTTTCTTT. Translating gives CASSMVQGMTEAFF. The rearrangement uses TRBV19 and TRBJ1-1; 7 nucleotides agree with TRBD1. Trimming took 3 bases from V and 5 from J; bases not matched to a gene: 6. The length of the CDR3 is 14 residues. Germline CDR1 and CDR2: LNHDA and SQIVND (reference sequence).